A single TCR beta chain is shown here with its context. Antigen unknown. The entry originates in a study of T cell repertoires in aging, cancer and after chemotherapy. Study-level background: Paired samples before and after chemotherapy came from glioblastoma patients receiving temozolomide-based therapy.

Study observations and caveats: Across the chemotherapy interval, each cancer cohort showed higher median generation probability, suggesting thymic rebound.

Amplification of TCR beta used genomic DNA extracted from peripheral blood. Multiplex touch-down PCR with TRB-A/B primers amplified rearranged V-D-J TRB sequences. TCRdb called the multiplex PCR reads again in MiXCR, with one record for every CDR3 protein. The table lists 1,700 or so distinct CDR3 sequences, around two fifths of them singletons. Trimming at V came to 6 bases and at J to 8 bases, leaving 4 bases not matched to a gene. Germline loops: CDR1 MDHEN, CDR2 SYDVKM. CDR3 length: 13 amino acids. Material: blood. This chain joins TRBV28 and TRBJ2-1; 10 bases align to TRBD1. The receptor comes from a human donor with a solid tumor. The chain's CDR3 is CASRDRGRYEQFF. The DNA of the CDR3 is TGTGCCAGCAGGGACAGGGGGAGGTATGAGCAGTTCTTC.